This entry lists 20 T cell receptor beta chains sequenced from one sample in a study of human T cells and chemical hapten exposure (dated by TCRdb to the early 2020s). Library method: RACE. The instrument given in TCRdb is NextSeq 500. TCRdb itself trimmed the public reads at Q25 with fastp, ran MiXCR and retained productive beta chains. When rows share a CDR3 protein, they turn into one entry using the most common DNA and genes. The sample records 370,000 or so distinct CDR3 sequences, around 5% of which are singletons. The ten largest clones take up around 2% of the sample. Sample time point, as interpreted from the label and publication: patch test 1, 2 weeks after DPC sensitization. The sample's treatment or condition label is to be understood as: therapeutic diphenylcyclopropenone sensitization with weekly scalp DPC. Here the sequenced sample was whole blood, taken in connection with sensitization to the hapten diphenylcyclopropenone (DPC). The receptors originated from a woman aged 45 to 65 with alopecia areata. Some clones in this sample may be carry-over from other donors' samples.

This clonotype has ten or more counts. The rearrangement uses TRBV12-3 or TRBV12-4 and TRBJ2-1, with D possibly matching TRBD2 (5 bases). The CDR3 spans 12 residues. V lost 3 bases to trimming and J lost 9 bases, with 9 bases between them. The CDR3 DNA reads as TGTGCCAGCAGTTTCATCGGAGGTGAGCAGTTCTTC. Protein: CASSFIGGEQFF.

This clonotype was found a few times. The rearrangement uses TRBV3-1 and TRBJ1-1; D not resolved. Per germline, CDR1 LGHDT and CDR2 YNNKEL (reference sequence). This CDR3 is 13 amino acids long. The V end was cut by 3 bases, the J end by 4 bases, with 9 bases between. The chain's CDR3 is CASSHVRSTEAFF. For the CDR3, the DNA is TGTGCCAGCAGCCACGTTCGGAGCACTGAAGCTTTCTTT.

There are many counts of this clonotype. The chain uses TRBV12-3 or TRBV12-4 and TRBJ2-6; D not certain. The CDR3 loop spans 14 amino acids. V was shortened by 6 bases and J by 0 bases, with 6 bases between the two germline ends. This CDR3 reads CASRLTSGANVLTF. Here the CDR3 DNA reads TGTGCCAGCAGGTTAACCTCTGGGGCCAACGTCCTGACTTTC.

The V and J genes are TRBV7-2 and TRBJ2-7; tentative D call: TRBD2 (6 bases). Germline loops: CDR1 SGHTA, CDR2 FQGNSA. CDR3 length equals 14 residues. V lost 5 bases and J lost 0, with 11 bases in between. The CDR3 here is CASSKAGSSYEQYF. In nucleotides, the CDR3 is TGTGCCAGCAGCAAGGCGGGGAGCTCCTACGAGCAGTACTTC.

In its sample, this clonotype was seen many times. This sequence joins TRBV24-1 and TRBJ2-1; D gene unclear. Germline V gene lookup returns CDR1 KGHDR and CDR2 SFDVKD. This CDR3 comprises 16 residues. Trimming took off 1 base at V and 0 bases at J, with 9 bases between the two ends. The CDR3 is CATSDFAASSYNEQFF. In DNA, the CDR3 is TGTGCCACCAGTGATTTCGCCGCTAGCTCCTACAATGAGCAGTTCTTC.

This clonotype was seen a handful of times. The V and J genes are TRBV2 and TRBJ2-3, with 11 positions matching TRBD2. Germline CDR1 is SNHLY and CDR2 is FYNNEI. This CDR3 comprises 15 residues. With 0 bases clipped from V and 4 bases from J, the junction kept 0 bases outside the gene matches. The CDR3 is CASSEASGGADTQYF. As DNA, the CDR3 is TGTGCCAGCAGTGAAGCTAGCGGGGGGGCAGATACGCAGTATTTT. Together with reference TRBV2 and TRBJ2-3, the CDR3 gives the full variable domain: EPEVTQTPSHQVTQMGQEVILRCVPISNHLYFYWYRQILGQKVEFLVSFYNNEISEKSEIFDDQFSVERPDGSNFTLKIRSTKLEDSAMYFCASSEASGGADTQYFGPGTRLTVL.

This clonotype has only a few counts. The chain is built from TRBV15 and TRBJ2-1, with 9 bases that match TRBD2. This CDR3 contains 14 residues. After removal of 4 bases from V and 7 bases from J, the junction contained 5 bases not matched to a gene. The germline CDR1 and CDR2 sequences are LNHNV and YYDKDF (reference sequence). CDR3 nucleotides: TGTGCCACCAGCACCGGACTAGCGCGGAATGAGCAGTTCTTC. Translating it yields CATSTGLARNEQFF.

This clonotype showed up many times. This chain joins TRBV20-1 and TRBJ2-7; the D is unclear. The CDR3 has 13 amino acids. Trimming removed 0 bases from V and 3 bases from J, with 9 bases in between. CDR1 is DFQATT and CDR2 is SNEGSKA in the germline V gene (reference sequence). CDR3 sequence reads: CSARDEVLYEQYF. DNA for the CDR3: TGCAGTGCTAGAGACGAGGTGCTCTACGAGCAGTACTTC.

This clonotype was observed at least ten times. The V call is TRBV12-3 or TRBV12-4, the J call TRBJ2-7, with D maybe TRBD1 (5 bases). Deletions cut 5 bases from V and 0 bases from J, with 17 bases between. This CDR3 has 16 residues. CDR3 loop: CASSTRFRESSYEQYF. The CDR3 nucleotides are TGTGCCAGCAGTACCCGCTTCAGGGAAAGCTCCTACGAGCAGTACTTC.

Points on this clonotype: The germline gene is not matched at one end of the junction; a read error may be the cause. This sequence joins TRBV7-9 and TRBJ2-1, with D maybe TRBD1 (5 bases). CDR3 length equals 13 residues. The germline gives CDR1 SEHNR, CDR2 FQNEAQ (reference sequence). The CDR3 region is CATREDSPSVFIF. The CDR3 DNA reads TGTGCCACCAGGGAAGACAGTCCCTCCGTTTTTATCTTC.

In this sample, this clonotype turned up many times. This sequence joins TRBV3-1 and TRBJ1-1; possible D gene TRBD1, 5 bases. The CDR3 sequence is 15 residues long. V lost 4 bases to trimming and J lost 0 bases, with 12 bases between them. Germline V gene lookup returns CDR1 LGHDT and CDR2 YNNKEL (reference sequence). The CDR3 sequence: CASSLRTGLNTEAFF. CDR3 sequence (DNA): TGTGCCAGCAGCCTTCGAACAGGACTGAACACTGAAGCTTTCTTT.

Many counts were recorded for this clonotype. This chain links TRBV27 with TRBJ2-3, with no clear D. Germline assignment: CDR1 MNHEY and CDR2 SMNVEV (reference sequence). With 3 bases removed from V and 5 bases from J, the gap between germline ends came to 9 bases. CDR3 size: 13 residues. CDR3 protein: CASSLVGEDTQYF. In nucleotides, the CDR3 is TGTGCCAGCAGTTTGGTCGGAGAAGATACGCAGTATTTT.

The gene calls are TRBV20-1 and TRBJ1-2; the match to TRBD1 covers 7 bases. The CDR3 extends over 14 amino acids. Unmatched junction bases numbered 7, after V lost 6 bases and J lost 0 bases. Germline CDR1 reads DFQATT; CDR2 reads SNEGSKA (reference sequence). The CDR3 loop reads CSASEGATNYGYTF. The CDR3 DNA sequence: TGCAGTGCCTCTGAGGGGGCAACTAACTATGGCTACACCTTC.

This clonotype was counted between two and nine times. The genes are TRBV2 and TRBJ2-2; possibly TRBD1 or TRBD2 for D (5 bases each). This CDR3 spans 16 amino acids. Germline CDR1 SNHLY, CDR2 FYNNEI. With 6 bases removed from V and 4 bases from J, the gap between germline ends came to 18 bases. CDR3 bases: TGTGCCAGCAGCCCCCAGAAAGGGGACCCCACCGGGGAGCTGTTTTTT. This codes for CASSPQKGDPTGELFF.

This clonotype was observed at least ten times. Mismatch with germline at one junction end may stem from a read error. The chain joins TRBV29-1 to TRBJ2-7; D remains ambiguous. This CDR3 region has 12 residues. Germline V lookup: CDR1 SQVTM, CDR2 ANQGSEA. The CDR3 region has the DNA TGCAGCGTTGAATCCCTAACGGGTGGCTGGGACTTC. It specifies CSVESLTGGWDF.

This clonotype came up many times. This chain connects TRBV20-1 to TRBJ1-2, with D possibly matching TRBD1 (5 bases). CDR3 size: 13 residues. V shed 6 bases and J shed 2 bases, with 13 bases lying between them. CDR1 is DFQATT and CDR2 is SNEGSKA in the germline V gene (reference sequence). The CDR3: CSAPLDSNYGYTF. DNA for the CDR3: TGCAGTGCACCTCTTGACAGCAACTATGGCTACACCTTC.

This clonotype was counted only a few times. In nucleotides, the CDR3 is TGCACCAGCAGCCCCTTGGCGGGGGGCCCCTCGGATGAGCAGTTCTTC. As protein: CTSSPLAGGPSDEQFF. This chain connects TRBV1 to TRBJ2-1; the table's D gene call, TRBD2, was not cross checked with the DNA. TRBV1 is termed a pseudogene. The CDR3 runs 16 residues.

This clonotype was counted at least ten times. The V gene is TRBV12-3 or TRBV12-4, the J gene TRBJ1-4; D uncertain. Trimming left V 3 bases short and J 2 bases short, with 7 bases between. The CDR3 is 14 amino acids. This CDR3 reads CASSLGNTNEKLFF. DNA of the CDR3: TGTGCCAGCAGTTTGGGAAATACTAATGAAAAACTGTTTTTT.

There are many counts of this clonotype. V is TRBV20-1 and J is TRBJ1-6, with 7 bases lining up with TRBD1. Germline V gene lookup returns CDR1 DFQATT and CDR2 SNEGSKA (reference sequence). Germline trimming cut 3 bases from V and 2 bases from J; bases unmatched to any gene: 7. The CDR3 runs 16 residues. The CDR3 spells CSASPPDRAYNSPLHF. The CDR3 DNA reads TGCAGTGCTAGCCCCCCCGACAGGGCCTATAATTCACCCCTCCACTTT.

V and J are TRBV6-1 and TRBJ1-5; D perhaps matches TRBD1 (5 bases). The CDR3 sequence is 15 residues long. V was trimmed by 4 bases and J by 2 bases, leaving 12 bases between them. From germline, CDR1 is MNHNS and CDR2 SASEGT. This CDR3 is CASSAWGAGNQPQHF. The CDR3 DNA reads TGTGCCAGCAGTGCTTGGGGCGCGGGCAATCAGCCCCAGCATTTT.